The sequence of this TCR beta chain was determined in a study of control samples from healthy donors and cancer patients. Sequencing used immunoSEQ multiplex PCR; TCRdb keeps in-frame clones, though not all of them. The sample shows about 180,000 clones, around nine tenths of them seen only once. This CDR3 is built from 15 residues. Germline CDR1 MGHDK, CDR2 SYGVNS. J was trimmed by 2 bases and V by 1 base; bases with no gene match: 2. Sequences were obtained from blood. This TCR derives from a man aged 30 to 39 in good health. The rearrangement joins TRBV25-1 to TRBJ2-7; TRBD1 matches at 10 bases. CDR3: CASSEFGTGAYEQYF. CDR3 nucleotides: TGTGCCAGCAGTGAATTTGGGACAGGGGCCTACGAGCAGTACTTC.